This section outlines one T cell receptor beta chain sequence together with its context. Germline lookup yields CDR1 SGHDT and CDR2 YYEEEE. Trimming cost V 0 bases and J 2 bases, with 9 bases left between them. The CDR3 runs 14 residues. Produced via immunoSEQ multiplex PCR; TCRdb's table is partial and in-frame only. The sample carries under 200,000 clones, about nine tenths recorded once. The sample is drawn from a study of T cell responses to AZD1222 COVID-19 vaccine. The chain couples TRBV5-6 to TRBJ2-7; tentative D call: TRBD1 (5 bases). This sequence was found in an adult in good health. This specimen was peripheral blood, taken on day 0 of AZD1222 vaccination. This chain's CDR3 is CASSLGVRAYEQYF. CDR3 coding DNA: TGTGCCAGCAGCTTGGGGGTCAGGGCCTACGAGCAGTACTTC.